This passage covers 25 T cell receptor beta chains from one sample sequenced in a study of CD8+ T cells in alopecia areata. Once RNA had been extracted, it was reverse transcribed into cDNA to act as the sequencing template. Clones were read by immunoSEQ multiplex PCR, and TCRdb kept only the in-frame ones, dropping some. The sample carries 45,000 to 60,000 clones, 96% recorded once. The source was CD8+ T cells sorted from blood, collected at week 0. The receptors shown here come from a human donor with alopecia areata.

The chain has TRBV4-1 and TRBJ2-1, with D possibly called TRBD1 or TRBD2 (7 bases each). CDR1 is MGHRA and CDR2 is YSYEKL in the germline V gene. CDR3 length: 15 amino acids. Trimming shortened V by 0 bases and J by 9 bases, and 15 bases separated the two germline ends. The CDR3 region has the DNA TGCGCCAGCAGCCAAGATCGCAGGGGGGGAGGTGAGCAGTTCTTC. Protein product: CASSQDRRGGGEQFF.

The CDR3 region is CASSLTGTGVRHEQYF. DNA for the CDR3: TGCGCCAGCAGCCTAACCGGGACAGGGGTCCGGCACGAGCAGTACTTC. The rearrangement uses TRBV4-1 and TRBJ2-7, with 10 positions matching TRBD1. CDR1 MGHRA and CDR2 YSYEKL come from the germline V gene. J was trimmed by 5 bases and V by 4 bases; bases with no gene match: 11. The CDR3 sequence is 16 residues long.

This chain links TRBV5-1 with TRBJ1-2; weak D call: TRBD1 (6 bases). CDR1 and CDR2 from the germline V gene are SGHRS and YFSETQ. This CDR3 has 15 amino acids. V was cut by 5 bases and J by 1 base, with 15 bases left in between. The CDR3 DNA reads TGCGCCAGCAGGGGGGACACAATACTTAACTATGGCTACACCTTC. Residues: CASRGDTILNYGYTF.

CDR3: CASSQPKTHREGKSYNEQFF. The CDR3 nucleotides are TGCGCCAGCAGCCAGCCGAAAACTCACAGGGAGGGAAAGTCCTACAATGAGCAGTTCTTC. This rearrangement joins TRBV4-1 to TRBJ2-1, with D possibly matching TRBD2 (7 bases). Germline V CDR1 and CDR2: MGHRA, YSYEKL. CDR3 size: 20 residues. V dropped 3 bases and J dropped 1 base, with 25 bases sitting between them.

The genes are TRBV5-5 and TRBJ2-1; 10 bases align to TRBD1. The V gene end was trimmed by 3 bases and the J gene end by 6 bases; junction bases not matched to a gene: 6. This CDR3 is 15 amino acids long. Per germline, CDR1 SGHKS and CDR2 YYEKEE (reference sequence). The CDR3 spells CASSWSTGGRNEQFF. CDR3 DNA: TGTGCCAGCAGCTGGTCGACAGGGGGCCGCAATGAGCAGTTCTTC.

The CDR3 reads CASSQDRVSVEQFF. The CDR3 DNA reads as TGCGCCAGCAGCCAAGATCGGGTGAGCGTGGAGCAGTTCTTC. V is TRBV4-3 and J is TRBJ2-1, with unresolved D. CDR1 is LGHNA and CDR2 is YSLEER in the germline V gene. The CDR3 consists of 14 residues. Trimming cost V 0 bases and J 10 bases, with 13 bases left between them.

This clone is labeled medium-sized. At one boundary the junction diverges from the germline segment, which might be a read error. The same CDR3 also results from other DNA sequences found in this sample. This chain connects TRBV7-2 to TRBJ1-2, with 8 bases fitting TRBD1. The CDR3 runs to 15 residues. Germline V gives CDR1 SGHTA, CDR2 FQGNSA. CDR3 DNA: TGCGCCAGCAGCCAAGATAGGACAGGGCAATATGGCTACACCTTC. Residues: CASSQDRTGQYGYTF.

The chain employs TRBV6-5 and TRBJ2-1, with 9 nucleotides matching TRBD2. J gave up 4 bases and V 2 bases, and 6 bases lay outside the gene matches. CDR1 and CDR2 (germline): MNHEY, SVGAGI. The CDR3 runs 16 residues. CDR3 protein: CASSYVSSGGYNEQFF. The CDR3 region has the DNA TGTGCCAGCAGTTACGTCAGTAGCGGGGGATACAATGAGCAGTTCTTC.

The rearrangement joins TRBV13 to TRBJ2-7; 9 bases line up with TRBD1. The CDR3 runs 16 residues. V lost 5 bases and J lost 6; bases outside the gene matches: 14. Germline lookup yields CDR1 PRHDT and CDR2 FYEKMQ (reference sequence). Here the CDR3 DNA reads TGTGCCAGCAGCCCCGGGCCGGGACAGGGTAGTCTCGAGCAGTACTTC. Encoded protein: CASSPGPGQGSLEQYF. Complete variable domain (other parts from reference TRBV13 and TRBJ2-7): AAGVIQSPRHLIKEKRETATLKCYPIPRHDTVYWYQQGPGQDPQFLISFYEKMQSDKGSIPDRFSAQQFSDYHSELNMSSLELGDSALYFCASSPGPGQGSLEQYFGPGTRLTVT.

The genes are TRBV29-1 and TRBJ1-1, with D perhaps matching TRBD1 (5 bases). CDR3 length: 13 residues. From germline, CDR1 is SQVTM and CDR2 ANQGSEA. V lost 6 bases and J lost 1, with 12 bases in between. The DNA for the CDR3 is TGCAGCGTGAGGGCAAGGGGGAACACTGAAGCTTTCTTT. Translation: CSVRARGNTEAFF.

The V gene is TRBV7-9, the J gene TRBJ1-1, with D hard to call. Germline CDR1 SEHNR, CDR2 FQNEAQ (reference sequence). The CDR3 has 14 amino acids. V was shortened by 4 bases and J by 4 bases, with 13 bases between the two germline ends. DNA for the CDR3: TGTGCCAGCAGCTCAAGTGGAGTGGGCACTGAAGCTTTCTTT. Its protein is CASSSSGVGTEAFF.

J is TRBJ2-1 and V is TRBV23-1; D perhaps matches TRBD1 (5 bases). TRBV23-1 is labeled an ORF, and its function is uncertain. V shed 6 bases and J shed 6 bases, with 12 bases lying between them. CDR3 size: 13 residues. As DNA, the CDR3 is TGCGCCAGCAGAAAAGGGGAAGCCAATGAGCAGTTCTTC. Protein product: CASRKGEANEQFF.

J is TRBJ2-7 and V is TRBV6-5, with 10 bases fitting TRBD1. The V segment lost 7 bases and the J segment 1 base; nucleotides outside the gene matches: 4. The CDR3 totals 14 residues. Germline V gene sequence: CDR1 MNHEY, CDR2 SVGAGI. The CDR3 is CASTRDRGSYEQYF. In DNA, the CDR3 is TGTGCCAGCACAAGGGACAGGGGTTCCTACGAGCAGTACTTC.

The chain joins TRBV7-9 to TRBJ2-7; D gene uncertain. CDR3 length equals 14 residues. V dropped 5 bases and J dropped 0 bases, with 11 bases sitting between them. Germline V gene sequence: CDR1 SEHNR, CDR2 FQNEAQ (reference sequence). The CDR3, as DNA: TGTGCCAGCAGCCCTAGTGTAAACTCCTACGAGCAGTACTTC. It is translated as CASSPSVNSYEQYF.

The V and J genes are TRBV2 and TRBJ2-7; D may be TRBD1 (6 bases). The germline gives CDR1 SNHLY, CDR2 FYNNEI. Deletions cut 5 bases from V and 3 bases from J, with 11 bases between. The CDR3 extends over 13 amino acids. In DNA, the CDR3 is TGTGCCAGCAGTCCCAGGGGAGTCTACGAGCAGTACTTC. It yields the protein CASSPRGVYEQYF.

The chain carries TRBV7-6 and TRBJ1-1; D gene unclear. The CDR3 runs to 15 residues. Germline values: CDR1 SGHVS, CDR2 FNYEAQ. V was trimmed by 0 bases and J by 1 base, leaving 9 bases between them. The CDR3 loop is CASSLAIAENTEAFF. For the CDR3, the DNA is TGTGCCAGCAGCTTAGCGATTGCGGAGAACACTGAAGCTTTCTTT.

The chain uses TRBV27 and TRBJ2-5; 12 positions match TRBD2. This CDR3 has 16 amino acids. The J segment lost 5 bases and the V segment lost 3 bases, leaving 7 bases of the junction unmatched. The germline V gene has CDR1 MNHEY and CDR2 SMNVEV (reference sequence). CDR3 loop: CASSFDLAGGLETQYF. The CDR3 region has the DNA TGTGCCAGCAGTTTCGACCTAGCGGGGGGGCTGGAGACCCAGTACTTC.

The chain carries TRBV19 and TRBJ2-1, with 7 bases aligning to TRBD2. V shed 6 bases, J shed 2 bases, and the junction held 10 bases outside the gene matches. The CDR3 length is 16 residues. Germline-derived CDR1 and CDR2 are LNHDA and SQIVND (reference sequence). CDR3 loop: CASSDALATTYNEQFF. CDR3 sequence (DNA): TGTGCCAGTAGCGACGCACTAGCGACTACCTACAATGAGCAGTTCTTC.

This clone was picked up one time. For the CDR3, the DNA is TGTGCCAGCAGCCCCCGGGACAGGCCAACCTACGAGCAGTACTTC. Its protein is CASSPRDRPTYEQYF. The J gene is TRBJ2-5, the V gene TRBV7-9; 8 bases are a match to TRBD1. The end of the DNA aligns better with TRBJ2-7, so the J call may be wrong. The CDR3 has 15 residues. Germline V CDR1 and CDR2: SEHNR, FQNEAQ (reference sequence).

The CDR3 bases are TGCGCCAGCAGTGAAATCCGAGATACGCAGTATTTT. It yields the protein CASSEIRDTQYF. The chain couples TRBV10-2 to TRBJ2-3; D not resolved. Germline V gene sequence: CDR1 WSHSY, CDR2 SAAADI. V shed 3 bases and J shed 5 bases, with 6 bases lying between them. This CDR3 has 12 amino acids.

The V gene is TRBV27, the J gene TRBJ2-1, with 9 bases aligning to TRBD1. CDR3 length equals 16 residues. V dropped 2 bases and J dropped 6; count of bases not matched to a gene: 8. The germline gives CDR1 MNHEY, CDR2 SMNVEV (reference sequence). CDR3 in DNA: TGTGCCAGCAGTTTAGAGGCCGGGACAGGGATCAATGAGCAGTTCTTC. Translated, it gives CASSLEAGTGINEQFF.

The chain joins TRBV7-9 to TRBJ2-1; 9 nucleotides match TRBD1. The germline V gene encodes CDR1 SEHNR and CDR2 FQNEAQ (reference sequence). The CDR3 has 15 residues. Trimming removed 5 bases from V and 2 bases from J; junction bases left unmatched: 4. For the CDR3, the DNA is TGTGCCAGCAGCCTGGGACAGGGACCCTACAATGAGCAGTTCTTC. Residues: CASSLGQGPYNEQFF.

The gene calls are TRBV27 and TRBJ1-1; no firm D call. The CDR3 is 14 residues long. Trimming removed 2 bases at V and 1 base at J, with 8 bases between. Germline-derived CDR1 and CDR2 are MNHEY and SMNVEV (reference sequence). CDR3 loop: CASSLNGRNTEAFF. The CDR3 bases are TGTGCCAGCAGTTTAAATGGGCGGAACACTGAAGCTTTCTTT.

J is TRBJ2-7 and V is TRBV7-9, with 7 bases that match TRBD1. V shed 4 bases, J shed 0 bases, and the junction held 12 bases outside the gene matches. CDR3 length equals 17 residues. CDR1 is SEHNR, CDR2 FQNEAQ, per germline (reference sequence). Written as DNA, the CDR3 is TGTGCCAGCAGCTCTCAACATCCGGGACAGCTCTCCTACGAGCAGTACTTC. It specifies CASSSQHPGQLSYEQYF.

The DNA for the CDR3 is TGTGCCAGCAGCCCCCTACAGGGGCGCCCCTACGAGCAGTACTTC. The encoded protein is CASSPLQGRPYEQYF. The chain joins TRBV13 to TRBJ2-7; TRBD1 matches at 7 bases. CDR3 size: 15 residues. Germline-derived CDR1 and CDR2 are PRHDT and FYEKMQ (reference sequence). J was trimmed by 2 bases and V by 5 bases; bases with no gene match: 9.